Here is one TCR beta chain with its context. The data belong to a study of CD8 T cells in Susac syndrome. The authors reverse transcribed about 0.5 to 1 ug RNA with random hexamers. TCRdb recomputed calls from the immunoSEQ multiplex PCR reads with MiXCR, one row per CDR3 protein. There are more than 150,000 distinct CDR3 sequences in the sample; almost 96% occur only once, and around 0.1% lies in the top ten. CDR3 size: 15 residues. Per germline, CDR1 MGHRA and CDR2 YSYEKL. With V trimmed by 0 bases and J by 7 bases, 9 bases remained unmatched. The sequenced sample consisted of CD4+ T cells from PBMCs. The sequence was collected from a human donor with Susac syndrome. The chain couples TRBV4-1 to TRBJ2-7, with 7 nucleotides matching TRBD2. The CDR3 region has the DNA TGCGCCAGCAGCCAAGAGCCCCGGGGGGAAAGGGAGCAGTACTTC. This sequence encodes CASSQEPRGEREQYF.